Listed below are T cell receptor beta chains from one sample, sequenced in a study of T cells in Graves' hyperthyroidism and ophthalmopathy. TCRdb reprocessed the multiplex PCR reads via MiXCR and lists one record per CDR3 protein. The data show about 420,000 distinct CDR3 sequences, approximately 13% seen once. The sequencing input was blood. The receptors were sampled from a woman aged 18-30 years with Graves' hyperthyroidism. CDR3s include the opening cysteine and the closing phenylalanine or tryptophan. Fields, in order: D gene, clone size, V gene, J gene, CDR3 protein, CDR3 DNA. D genes are given only for firm matches. Clone size, where shown, is once, few, many, or a class for clones that have expanded.

NA	many	TRBV5-5	TRBJ2-5	CASSRDPQETQYF	TGTGCCAGCAGCCGGGACCCCCAAGAGACCCAGTACTTC
TRBD2	NA	TRBV5-4	TRBJ2-7	CASSTARLLAGQTYEQYF	TGTGCCAGCAGCACCGCCCGCCTACTAGCGGGGCAAACCTACGAGCAGTACTTC
TRBD1	few	TRBV19	TRBJ1-1	CASSIFQGASPEAFF	TGTGCCAGTAGTATCTTCCAGGGGGCTAGCCCTGAAGCTTTCTTT
NA	few	TRBV4-2	TRBJ2-5	CASSPLVGGETQYF	TGTGCCAGCAGCCCATTGGTGGGTGGAGAGACCCAGTACTTC
TRBD2	few	TRBV19	TRBJ2-7	CASRATSGTGEQYF	TGTGCCAGTAGAGCGACTAGCGGGACGGGTGAGCAGTACTTC
TRBD2	once	TRBV2	TRBJ2-6	CASTSPAGGGSGANVLTF	TGTGCCAGCACCAGCCCAGCGGGAGGAGGATCTGGGGCCAACGTCCTGACTTTC
TRBD1	NA	TRBV29-1	TRBJ2-7	CSVEGTGSIYEQYF	TGCAGCGTTGAAGGGACAGGGAGCATTTACGAGCAGTACTTC
TRBD2	many	TRBV7-2	TRBJ2-7	CASSPSAGGTLYEQYF	TGTGCCAGCAGCCCCTCAGCGGGAGGAACCCTTTACGAGCAGTACTTC
TRBD2	many	TRBV7-2	TRBJ2-1	CASSPAGNSYNEQFF	TGTGCCAGCAGCCCAGCGGGAAACTCCTACAATGAGCAGTTCTTC
NA	NA	TRBV5-1	TRBJ2-5	CASSLSPSGRQETQYF	TGCGCCAGCAGCTTGAGCCCATCAGGACGGCAAGAGACCCAGTACTTC
NA	many	TRBV2	TRBJ1-1	CASTWTVGTEAFF	TGTGCCAGCACCTGGACAGTCGGAACTGAAGCTTTCTTT
NA	NA	TRBV29-1	TRBJ2-3	CSAPQADTQYF	TGCAGCGCGCCGCAAGCAGATACGCAGTATTTT
TRBD1	many	TRBV9	TRBJ2-1	CASSVGAGTGTNEQFF	TGTGCCAGCAGCGTAGGGGCTGGGACAGGAACGAATGAGCAGTTCTTC
NA	many	TRBV20-1	TRBJ1-6	CSASAGGGSPLHF	TGCAGTGCTAGTGCCGGGGGAGGTTCACCCCTCCACTTT
NA	many	TRBV5-1	TRBJ1-4	CASSLAGTTNEKLFF	TGCGCCAGCAGCTTGGCGGGGACAACTAATGAAAAACTGTTTTTT
TRBD1	NA	TRBV27	TRBJ1-6	CASSSRDRAFDNSPLHF	TGTGCCAGCAGTTCAAGGGACAGGGCTTTCGACAATTCACCCCTCCACTTT
NA	NA	TRBV20-1	TRBJ2-5	CSAEGFETQYF	TGCAGTGCCGAGGGTTTCGAGACCCAGTACTTC
NA	many	TRBV12-3/TRBV12-4	TRBJ2-1	CASSFIFSRDPWAEQFF	TGTGCCAGCAGTTTTATATTCTCTAGGGACCCGTGGGCTGAGCAGTTCTTC
NA	few	TRBV6-1	TRBJ1-1	CASRPKRMYTEAFF	TGTGCCAGCAGACCGAAACGAATGTACACTGAAGCTTTCTTT
TRBD2	many	TRBV6-5	TRBJ2-7	CASSYSGGRANEQYF	TGTGCCAGCAGTTACTCTGGCGGGAGGGCTAACGAGCAGTACTTC
NA	many	TRBV18	TRBJ2-7	CASSPPQFSYEQYF	TGTGCCAGCTCACCACCTCAGTTTTCCTACGAGCAGTACTTC
NA	NA	TRBV5-1	TRBJ1-2	CASSLEGQGYTF	TGCGCCAGCAGCTTGGAAGGGCAGGGCTACACCTTC
NA	many	TRBV6-4	TRBJ1-5	CASSDAAGNQPQHF	TGTGCCAGCAGTGACGCCGCAGGCAATCAGCCCCAGCATTTT
NA	NA	TRBV29-1	TRBJ1-1	CSVDPGGANTEAFF	TGCAGCGTTGATCCTGGGGGGGCGAACACTGAAGCTTTCTTT
NA	few	TRBV6-1	TRBJ1-1	CASSASGIGEAFF	TGTGCCAGCAGCGCCAGTGGAATCGGTGAAGCTTTCTTT
TRBD2	few	TRBV10-3	TRBJ2-3	CAIRTSGRTDTQYF	TGTGCCATCAGAACTAGCGGGAGAACAGATACGCAGTATTTT
NA	many	TRBV7-2	TRBJ2-3	CASSWGWEDTQYF	TGTGCCAGCAGCTGGGGCTGGGAAGATACGCAGTATTTT
NA	NA	TRBV2	TRBJ1-5	CASSEEFRGNQPQHF	TGTGCCAGCAGTGAAGAGTTTCGAGGCAATCAGCCCCAGCATTTT
TRBD2	few	TRBV7-9	TRBJ2-1	CASSFSSGEQFF	TGTGCCAGCAGTTTCTCTAGCGGAGAGCAGTTCTTC
NA	NA	TRBV28	TRBJ1-3	CASRQTSSGDTIYF	TGTGCCAGCAGACAAACATCGTCGGGTGACACCATATATTTT
NA	NA	TRBV19	TRBJ2-2	CASSITFPGELFF	TGTGCCAGTAGTATCACATTCCCCGGGGAGCTGTTTTTT
NA	NA	TRBV6-1	TRBJ2-2	CASSVLLGGGELFF	TGTGCCAGCAGTGTGCTCCTTGGAGGCGGGGAGCTGTTTTTT
TRBD2	many	TRBV6-1	TRBJ2-1	CASSEAVGASGGQFF	TGTGCCAGCAGTGAAGCGGTTGGAGCTAGCGGGGGACAGTTCTTC
NA	many	TRBV28	TRBJ2-4	CASSFTPLKGIAKNIQYF	TGTGCCAGCAGTTTTACCCCCCTGAAAGGTATAGCCAAAAACATTCAGTACTTC
NA	many	TRBV6-1	TRBJ2-3	CASSTQGWGRGTDTQYF	TGTGCCAGCAGTACCCAGGGCTGGGGCAGGGGAACAGATACGCAGTATTTT
NA	many	TRBV6-1	TRBJ2-2	CASSKGDPNTGELFF	TGTGCCAGCAGTAAGGGCGATCCGAACACCGGGGAGCTGTTTTTT
NA	many	TRBV28	TRBJ2-5	CASSSSGRRETQYF	TGTGCCAGCAGTTCCTCCGGCCGGCGGGAGACCCAGTACTTC
NA	NA	TRBV27	TRBJ1-2	CASGPTAFYGYTF	TGTGCCAGCGGGCCAACCGCGTTCTATGGCTACACCTTC
TRBD2	many	TRBV5-1	TRBJ2-7	CASSWAGTSYEQYF	TGCGCCAGCAGCTGGGCCGGGACTAGCTACGAGCAGTACTTC
NA	NA	TRBV20-1	TRBJ2-5	CSAVQGQETQYF	TGCAGTGCTGTACAGGGTCAAGAGACCCAGTACTTC